This TCR beta chain was sequenced for a study of vaccination and CD4 T cells after COVID-19 (dated by TCRdb to 2021 to 2024). Broadly, across the study: Six males and four females were included in the convalescent cohort, with two Hispanic individuals, seven Caucasians, two Asians and one multiracial person represented. Control cultures received a CEFX viral epitope pool as the positive control, an HIV-1 Nef peptide pool as the negative control, or no peptide. The spike-specific CD4+ TCR repertoire was compared before and after mRNA vaccination in fewer than eleven COVID-19 convalescent patients and a handful of infection-naive healthy vaccine recipients. Post-vaccine blood samples were obtained a median of approximately 70 days after the second vaccine dose, with a range of roughly 14 to 241 days. For stimulating the cultures, overlapping spike peptide pools were used, derived from SARS-CoV-2 as well as from the common cold coronaviruses HCoV-NL63, HCoV-OC43 and HCoV-229E. Post-COVID blood samples from convalescent patients were collected a median of roughly 100 days after diagnosis, with a range of roughly 35 to 170 days. Participants received two doses of either the Pfizer-BioNTech BNT162b2 vaccine (n=8) or the Moderna mRNA-1273 vaccine (n=2). Memory CD4+ T cell crossreactivity between SARS-CoV-2 and common cold coronavirus spike proteins was assessed at the TCR clonotype level in an earlier paper using these donors.

Beyond this particular receptor, the publication reports: In convalescent patients, a median roughly 87% of post-vaccine SARS-CoV-2-reactive clones were detected only after vaccination, suggesting vaccine-specific priming. An increase in the median number of SARS-CoV-2-reactive clonotypes from roughly 20 after infection to 38 after vaccination was observed, but the change was not found to be significant. The number of convalescent patients in the study was relatively small, and the study did not examine early timepoints following natural infection. Nearly all vaccine-specific clones in convalescent patients (304 of 307) were mono-reactive for SARS-CoV-2 spike rather than cross-reactive with common cold coronaviruses.

This clonotype showed up just a few times. The antigen it binds to is not known. Base qualities were left out, and no much larger clone turns up one base away. In light of the paper, this sample's treatment or condition label describes: approximately 9-day PBMC culture with coronavirus spike peptide pools or control peptides (ViraFEST assay). CD4+ T cells from unexposed donors were collected before the COVID-19 pandemic (2011-2018). The study used the ViraFEST assay, which expanded antigen-specific T cells with peptide pools and then identified expanded clonotypes by TCR sequencing. Each well held some 2 million PBMCs cultured with about 9.8 ug/ml peptide pools in IMDM containing about 5% human AB serum and 7.5 to 10 IU/ml IL-2. Half of the culture medium was replaced with fresh IL-2-containing medium on days 3 and 7. After roughly 9 days of culture, CD4+ T cells were isolated by negative selection with the EasySep CD4+ T cell isolation kit. As cell numbers permitted, CD4+ T cells from unexposed donors were tested for reactivity to SARS-CoV-2 S and N and to four common cold coronavirus spike pools. PBMCs were separated from whole blood using Ficoll-Paque Plus gradient centrifugation and then either used fresh or cryopreserved at -140C. In general, triplicate wells were set up for every culture condition. The leukapheresis product used for the unexposed donors was purchased from a commercial source.

The library relied on PCR. DNA from cultured CD4+ T cells was subjected to TCR sequencing with the Oncomine TCR Beta short-read assay at the Johns Hopkins FTIC core. Genomic DNA was extracted from the cultured CD4+ T cells with the QIAamp micro DNA kit. The Oncomine TCR Beta libraries from cultured CD4+ T cells were pooled using unique dual indexes and then sequenced on an Illumina iSeq 100. Per the source publication's procedure: Non-productive sequences were filtered out, and CDR3s that did not start with C, did not end with F or W, or were shorter than 7 amino acids were discarded. The MANAFEST web application identified antigen-specific clonotypes by comparing peptide-stimulated wells against reference wells and other culture wells. Positive clones required FDR below 0.05, an odds ratio above 5, and productive frequency above 0.1% in at least two of three replicate wells. A clonotype was classed as cross-reactive if the clonotype showed significant expansion both in SARS-CoV-2 spike wells and in at least one common cold coronavirus spike condition. Similarity between CDR3 sequences was evaluated in R version 3.6.1 using Levenshtein distances (stringdist) and unrooted phylogenetic trees (ape). The public reads were reprocessed in TCRdb via fastp at Q25 and MiXCR, keeping in-frame beta chains. Every entry covers one CDR3 protein and lists the most common genes and DNA from its rows. TCRdb's processing, not the authors', yielded these V and J calls. Counted in this sample were 11,000 or so distinct CDR3 sequences; about 40% of them appeared once. The ten largest account for roughly a fifth of the sample.

The junction carries 16 bases between V and J, which are trimmed by 7 bases and 7 bases respectively. CDR1 and CDR2 (SGHTA, FQGNSA) derive from the germline V gene. The CDR3 measures 13 amino acids from cysteine to phenylalanine. Only the CDR3 DNA stays, 39 bases, in frame from base 1. Sequenced input: CD4+ T cells from blood, cultured in vitro. This sequence originates from a human donor in good health. This receptor chain uses TRBV7-2 and TRBJ2-5; no D gene is confidently identified. The CDR3 loop reads CASTPGREGTQYF. The base sequence is TGTGCCAGCACCCCGGGTAGGGAAGGGACCCAGTACTTC.